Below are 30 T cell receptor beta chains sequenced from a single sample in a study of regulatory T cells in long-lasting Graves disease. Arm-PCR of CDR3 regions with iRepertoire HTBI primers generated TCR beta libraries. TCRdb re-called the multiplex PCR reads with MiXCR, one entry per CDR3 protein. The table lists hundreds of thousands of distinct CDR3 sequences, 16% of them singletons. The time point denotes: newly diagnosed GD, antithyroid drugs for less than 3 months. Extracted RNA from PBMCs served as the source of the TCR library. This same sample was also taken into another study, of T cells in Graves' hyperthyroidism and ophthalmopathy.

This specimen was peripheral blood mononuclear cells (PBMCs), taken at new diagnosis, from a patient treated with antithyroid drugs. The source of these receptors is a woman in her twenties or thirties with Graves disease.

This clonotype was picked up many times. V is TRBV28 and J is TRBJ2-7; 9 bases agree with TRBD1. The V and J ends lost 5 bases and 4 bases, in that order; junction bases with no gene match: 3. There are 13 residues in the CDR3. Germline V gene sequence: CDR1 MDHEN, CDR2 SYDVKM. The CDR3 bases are TGTGCCAGCAGTCGACAGGGGGGGTACGAGCAGTACTTC. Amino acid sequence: CASSRQGGYEQYF. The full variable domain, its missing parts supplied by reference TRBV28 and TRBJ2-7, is DVKVTQSSRYLVKRTGEKVFLECVQDMDHENMFWYRQDPGLGLRLIYFSYDVKMKEKGDIPEGYSVSREKKERFSLILESASTNQTSMYLCASSRQGGYEQYFGPGTRLTVT.

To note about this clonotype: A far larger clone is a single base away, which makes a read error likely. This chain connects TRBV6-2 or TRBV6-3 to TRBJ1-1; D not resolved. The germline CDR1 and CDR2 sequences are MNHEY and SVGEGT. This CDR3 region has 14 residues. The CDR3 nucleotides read TGTGCCAGCAGCCACCCAAATCTGAACTCTGAAGCTTTCTTT. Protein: CASSHPNLNSEAFF.

DNA for the CDR3: TGTGCCAGCAGCTTGAAAAGGGACACTGAAGCTTTCTTT. Translating gives CASSLKRDTEAFF. The rearrangement links TRBV7-8 to TRBJ1-1; D gene ambiguous. The CDR3 contains 13 residues. Germline-derived CDR1 and CDR2 are SGHVS and FQNEAQ. The V end was cut by 3 bases, the J end by 3 bases, with 8 bases between.

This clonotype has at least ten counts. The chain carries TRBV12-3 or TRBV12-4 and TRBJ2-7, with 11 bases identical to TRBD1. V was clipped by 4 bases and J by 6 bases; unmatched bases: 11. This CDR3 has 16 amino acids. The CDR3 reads CASSSGTRTGGAEQYF. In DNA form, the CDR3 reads TGTGCCAGCAGTTCGGGTACTCGGACAGGGGGCGCCGAGCAGTACTTC.

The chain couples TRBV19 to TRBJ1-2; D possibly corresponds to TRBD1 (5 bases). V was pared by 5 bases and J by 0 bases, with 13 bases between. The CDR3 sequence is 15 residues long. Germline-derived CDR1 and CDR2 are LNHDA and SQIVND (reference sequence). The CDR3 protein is CASSQAAGANYGYTF. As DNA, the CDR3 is TGTGCCAGTAGTCAAGCGGCGGGGGCTAACTATGGCTACACCTTC.

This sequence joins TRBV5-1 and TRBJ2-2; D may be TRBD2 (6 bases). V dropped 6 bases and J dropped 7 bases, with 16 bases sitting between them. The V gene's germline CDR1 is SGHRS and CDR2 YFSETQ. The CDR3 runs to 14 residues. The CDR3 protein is CASTPRGTLGELFF. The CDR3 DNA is TGCGCCAGCACCCCTCGCGGGACCCTCGGGGAGCTGTTTTTT.

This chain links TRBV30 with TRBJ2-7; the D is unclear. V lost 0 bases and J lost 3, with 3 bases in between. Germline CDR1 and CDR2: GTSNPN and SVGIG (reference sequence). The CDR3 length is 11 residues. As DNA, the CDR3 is TGTGCCTGGAGTGTAAACTACGAGCAGTACTTC. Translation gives CAWSVNYEQYF. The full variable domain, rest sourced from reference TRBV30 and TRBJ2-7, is SQTIHQWPATLVQPVGSPLSLECTVEGTSNPNLYWYRQAAGRGLQLLFYSVGIGQISSEVPQNLSASRPQDRQFILSSKKLLLSDSGFYLCAWSVNYEQYFGPGTRLTVT.

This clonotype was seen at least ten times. CDR3 nucleotides: TGTGCCAGCTGGGACAGAGATAACTATGGCTACACCTTC. It codes for CASWDRDNYGYTF. The chain uses TRBV12-3 or TRBV12-4 and TRBJ1-2; 7 nucleotides agree with TRBD1. V was clipped by 8 bases and J by 1 base; unmatched bases: 4. CDR3 length: 13 residues.

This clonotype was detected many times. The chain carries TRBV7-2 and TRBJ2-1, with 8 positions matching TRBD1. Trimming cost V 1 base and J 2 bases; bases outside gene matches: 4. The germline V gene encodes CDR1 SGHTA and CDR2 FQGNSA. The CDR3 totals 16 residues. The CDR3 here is CASSLDGTGAYNEQFF. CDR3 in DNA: TGTGCCAGCAGCTTAGATGGGACAGGTGCCTACAATGAGCAGTTCTTC.

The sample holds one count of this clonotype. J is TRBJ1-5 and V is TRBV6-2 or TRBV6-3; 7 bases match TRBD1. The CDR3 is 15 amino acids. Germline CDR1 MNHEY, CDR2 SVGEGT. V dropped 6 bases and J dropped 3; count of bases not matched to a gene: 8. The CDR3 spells CASRPIRGINQPQHF. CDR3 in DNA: TGTGCCAGCAGACCTATCAGGGGGATCAATCAGCCCCAGCATTTT.

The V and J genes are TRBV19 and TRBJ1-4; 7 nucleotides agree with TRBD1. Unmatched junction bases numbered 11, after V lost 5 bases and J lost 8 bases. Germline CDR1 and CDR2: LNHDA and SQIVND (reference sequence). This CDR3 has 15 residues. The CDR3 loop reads CASSWLTGAGEKLFF. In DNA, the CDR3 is TGTGCCAGTAGTTGGTTAACAGGGGCGGGCGAAAAACTGTTTTTT.

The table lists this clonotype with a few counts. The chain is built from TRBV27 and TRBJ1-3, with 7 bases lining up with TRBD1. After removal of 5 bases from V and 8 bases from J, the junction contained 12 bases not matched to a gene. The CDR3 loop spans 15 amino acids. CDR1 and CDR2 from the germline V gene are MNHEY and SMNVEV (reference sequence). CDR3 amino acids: CASSPWDSGDDTIYF. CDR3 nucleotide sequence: TGTGCCAGCAGTCCGTGGGACAGCGGTGATGACACCATATATTTT.

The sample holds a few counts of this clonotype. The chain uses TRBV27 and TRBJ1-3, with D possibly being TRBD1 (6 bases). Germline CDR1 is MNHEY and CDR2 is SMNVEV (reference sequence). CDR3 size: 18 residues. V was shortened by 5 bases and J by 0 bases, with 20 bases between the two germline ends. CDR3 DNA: TGTGCCAGCAGTCGGGGGCCCCTGACAGGACGCTCTGGAAACACCATATATTTT. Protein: CASSRGPLTGRSGNTIYF.

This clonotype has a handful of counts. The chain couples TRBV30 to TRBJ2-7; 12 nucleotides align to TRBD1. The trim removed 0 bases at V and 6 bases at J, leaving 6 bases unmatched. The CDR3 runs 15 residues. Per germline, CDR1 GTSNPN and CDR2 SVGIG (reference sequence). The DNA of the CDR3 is TGTGCCTGGAGTGTCTCGGGGACAGGGGGCCGCGAGCAGTACTTC. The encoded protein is CAWSVSGTGGREQYF.

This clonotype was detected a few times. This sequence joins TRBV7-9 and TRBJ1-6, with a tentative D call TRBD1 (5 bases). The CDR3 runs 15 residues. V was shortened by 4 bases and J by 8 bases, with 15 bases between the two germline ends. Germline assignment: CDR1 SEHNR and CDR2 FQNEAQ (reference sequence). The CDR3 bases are TGTGCCAGCAGCTACGTCACCGGGGGTTATTCACCCCTCCACTTT. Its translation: CASSYVTGGYSPLHF. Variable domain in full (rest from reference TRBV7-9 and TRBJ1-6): DTGVSQNPRHKITKRGQNVTFRCDPISEHNRLYWYRQTLGQGPEFLTYFQNEAQLEKSRLLSDRFSAERPKGSFSTLEIQRTEQGDSAMYLCASSYVTGGYSPLHFGNGTRLTVT.

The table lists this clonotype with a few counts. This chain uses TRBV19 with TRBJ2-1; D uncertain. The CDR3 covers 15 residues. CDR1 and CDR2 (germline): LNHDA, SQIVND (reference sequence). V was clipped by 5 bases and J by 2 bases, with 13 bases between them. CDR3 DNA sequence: TGTGCCAGTAGTCCTTCGGGTCGAACCTACAATGAGCAGTTCTTC. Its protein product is CASSPSGRTYNEQFF.

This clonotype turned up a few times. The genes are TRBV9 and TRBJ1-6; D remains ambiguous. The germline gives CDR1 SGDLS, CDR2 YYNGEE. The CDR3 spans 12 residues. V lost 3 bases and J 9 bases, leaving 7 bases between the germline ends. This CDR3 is CASSGNGSPLHF. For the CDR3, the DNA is TGTGCCAGCAGCGGAAACGGTTCACCCCTCCACTTT.

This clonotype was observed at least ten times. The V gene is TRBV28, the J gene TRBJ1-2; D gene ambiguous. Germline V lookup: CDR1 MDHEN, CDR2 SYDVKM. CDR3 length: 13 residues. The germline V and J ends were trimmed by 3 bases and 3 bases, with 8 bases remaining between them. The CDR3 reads CASSFVRDYGYTF. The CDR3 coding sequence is TGTGCCAGCAGTTTTGTGAGAGACTATGGCTACACCTTC.

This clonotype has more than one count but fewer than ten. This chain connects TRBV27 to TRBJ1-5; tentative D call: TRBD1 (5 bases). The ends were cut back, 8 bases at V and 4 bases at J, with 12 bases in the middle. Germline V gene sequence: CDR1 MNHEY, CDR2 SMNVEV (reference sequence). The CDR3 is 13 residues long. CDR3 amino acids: CASAHGGNQPQHF. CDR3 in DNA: TGTGCCAGCGCCCACGGGGGGAATCAGCCCCAGCATTTT.

The CDR3 DNA follows: TGTGCCAGCCGAGCGGCGGGGGAGATCGGCGGAAACACCATATATTTT. It encodes CASRAAGEIGGNTIYF. The chain uses TRBV5-4 and TRBJ1-3; maybe TRBD1 (5 bases). The CDR3 is 16 residues long. V lost 7 bases to trimming and J lost 4 bases, with 21 bases between them. The germline V gene has CDR1 SGHNT and CDR2 YYREEE (reference sequence).

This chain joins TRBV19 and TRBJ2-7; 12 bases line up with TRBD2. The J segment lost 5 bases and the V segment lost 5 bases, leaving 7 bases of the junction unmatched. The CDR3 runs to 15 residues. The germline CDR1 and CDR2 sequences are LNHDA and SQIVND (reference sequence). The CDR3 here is CASSETSGRPHEQYF. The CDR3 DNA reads TGTGCCAGTAGTGAAACTAGCGGGAGGCCCCACGAGCAGTACTTC.

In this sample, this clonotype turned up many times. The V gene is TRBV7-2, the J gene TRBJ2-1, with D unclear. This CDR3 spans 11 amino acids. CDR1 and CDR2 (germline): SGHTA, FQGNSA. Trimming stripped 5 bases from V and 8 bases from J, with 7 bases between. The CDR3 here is CASSRLDEQFF. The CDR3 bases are TGTGCCAGCAGCCGTCTCGATGAGCAGTTCTTC.

The DNA for the CDR3 is TGTGCCAGCAGTTTGGCCTTTCAACCGTACTTC. It encodes CASSLAFQPYF. The V and J genes are TRBV12-3 or TRBV12-4 and TRBJ2-5; D gene ambiguous. This CDR3 spans 11 amino acids. The ends were cut back, 3 bases at V and 13 bases at J, with 12 bases in the middle.

CDR3 DNA sequence: TGTGCCAGCTCACCGACAGGGGAGCAGCCCCAGCATTTT. Residues: CASSPTGEQPQHF. The chain links TRBV18 to TRBJ1-5; TRBD1 matches at 8 bases. V lost 3 bases, J lost 7 bases, and 2 bases stayed unmatched. The length of the CDR3 is 13 residues. Germline CDR1 and CDR2: KGHSH and LQKENI.

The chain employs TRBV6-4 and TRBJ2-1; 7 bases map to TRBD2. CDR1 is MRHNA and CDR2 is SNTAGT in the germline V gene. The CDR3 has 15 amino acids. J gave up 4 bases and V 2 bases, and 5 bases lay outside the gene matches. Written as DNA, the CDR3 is TGTGCCAGCAGTGACACCGGAGCGGGATACAATGAGCAGTTCTTC. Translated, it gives CASSDTGAGYNEQFF.

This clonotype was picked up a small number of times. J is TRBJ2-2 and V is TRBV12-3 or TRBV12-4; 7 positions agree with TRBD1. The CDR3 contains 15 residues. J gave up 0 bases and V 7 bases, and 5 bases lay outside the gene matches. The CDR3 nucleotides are TGTGCCAGCACCCCGCAGGGGGCGAACACCGGGGAGCTGTTTTTT. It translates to CASTPQGANTGELFF.

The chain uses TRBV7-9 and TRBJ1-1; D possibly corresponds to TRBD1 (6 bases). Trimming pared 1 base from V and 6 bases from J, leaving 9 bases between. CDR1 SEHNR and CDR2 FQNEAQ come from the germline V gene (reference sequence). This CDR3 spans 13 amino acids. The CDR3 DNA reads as TGTGCCAGCAGCTTAGTCGCAGGGGCTGAAGCTTTCTTT. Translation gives CASSLVAGAEAFF.

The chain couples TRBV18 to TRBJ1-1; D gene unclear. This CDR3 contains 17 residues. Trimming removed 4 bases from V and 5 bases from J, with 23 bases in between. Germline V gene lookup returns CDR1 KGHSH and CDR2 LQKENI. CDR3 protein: CASSQLVSIESGTEAFF. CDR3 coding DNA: TGTGCCAGCTCACAACTAGTGTCCATTGAGTCGGGGACTGAAGCTTTCTTT. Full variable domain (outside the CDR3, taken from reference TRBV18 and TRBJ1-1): NAGVMQNPRHLVRRRGQEARLRCSPMKGHSHVYWYRQLPEEGLKFMVYLQKENIIDESGMPKERFSAEFPKEGPSILRIQQVVRGDSAAYFCASSQLVSIESGTEAFFGQGTRLTVV.

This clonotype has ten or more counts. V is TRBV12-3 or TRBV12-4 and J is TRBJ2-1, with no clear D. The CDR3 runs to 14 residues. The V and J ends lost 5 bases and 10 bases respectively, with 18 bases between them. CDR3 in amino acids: CASSHPSRVDEQFF. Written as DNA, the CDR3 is TGTGCCAGCAGTCACCCTTCCCGAGTTGACGAGCAGTTCTTC.

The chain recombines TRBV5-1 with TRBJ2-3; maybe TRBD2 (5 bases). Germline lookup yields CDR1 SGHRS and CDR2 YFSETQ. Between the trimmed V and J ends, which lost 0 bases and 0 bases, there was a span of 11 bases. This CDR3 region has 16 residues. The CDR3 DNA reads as TGCGCCAGCAGCTTGGCCGGAGGAACTAGCACAGATACGCAGTATTTT. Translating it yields CASSLAGGTSTDTQYF.